These 23 T cell receptor beta chains came from one sample sequenced in a study of cytomegalovirus exposure and HLA in healthy donors. Primers for the PCR totalled 60 Vbeta and 13 Jbeta. Data came from immunoSEQ multiplex PCR; TCRdb stores just in-frame clones and leaves some out. The top ten clones hold 2.6% of a sample with 100,000 or so clones, 74% of them seen once. The sample taken for sequencing was PBMCs. The receptors derive from a man aged 45 to 65 in good health and CMV-seropositive.

V and J are TRBV11-1 and TRBJ2-5; D is possibly TRBD2 (5 bases). This CDR3 spans 15 amino acids. Germline CDR1 SGHAT, CDR2 FQDESV (reference sequence). The V gene lost 5 bases and the J gene lost 4 bases, with 17 bases spanning the gap. This CDR3 reads CASSVSGILGETQYF. For the CDR3, the DNA is TGTGCCAGCAGCGTGAGCGGTATATTGGGAGAGACCCAGTACTTC.

The chain carries TRBV12-5 and TRBJ2-7; 9 nucleotides align to TRBD1. The CDR3 contains 15 residues. The V gene's germline CDR1 is LGHNT and CDR2 FRNRAP. Trimming at V came to 6 bases and at J to 0 bases, leaving 6 bases not matched to a gene. The CDR3 sequence: CASGLGQGLSYEQYF. In DNA form, the CDR3 reads TGTGCTAGTGGACTCGGACAGGGGCTCTCCTACGAGCAGTACTTC.

The genes are TRBV7-3 and TRBJ2-2; possibly TRBD1 for D (8 bases). Trimming took 2 bases from V and 5 from J, leaving 12 bases between them. From germline, CDR1 is SGHTA and CDR2 FQGTGA. The length of the CDR3 is 15 residues. In nucleotides, the CDR3 is TGTGCCAGCAGCTTAGACAGGGGAGGGACCGGGGAGCTGTTTTTT. Its protein product is CASSLDRGGTGELFF.

This sequence joins TRBV11-2 and TRBJ1-6; 11 positions agree with TRBD1. V lost 5 bases, J lost 0 bases, and 6 bases stayed unmatched. Germline V gene lookup returns CDR1 SGHAT and CDR2 FQNNGV. CDR3 length: 18 residues. CDR3 protein: CASSRGTGGVSYNSPLHF. CDR3 DNA: TGTGCCAGCAGCAGAGGGACAGGGGGTGTCTCCTATAATTCACCCCTCCACTTT.

This sequence joins TRBV27 and TRBJ2-2; 9 positions agree with TRBD1. Per germline, CDR1 MNHEY and CDR2 SMNVEV (reference sequence). The length of the CDR3 is 20 residues. The trim removed 4 bases at V and 6 bases at J, leaving 21 bases unmatched. The DNA for the CDR3 is TGTGCCAGCAGTTGGCAGAGTCCCGGGACAGGGTTCCAAAGCGCCGGGGAGCTGTTTTTT. Its translation is CASSWQSPGTGFQSAGELFF.

The chain recombines TRBV5-4 with TRBJ2-1; 7 nucleotides align to TRBD2. This CDR3 comprises 15 residues. The ends lost 4 bases at V and 2 bases at J; junction bases unmatched: 6. Germline V gene data show CDR1 as SGHNT and CDR2 as YYREEE (reference sequence). The CDR3 region is CASSRAGVAYNEQFF. The CDR3 bases are TGTGCCAGCAGCAGGGCGGGGGTTGCCTACAATGAGCAGTTCTTC.

This chain's CDR3 is CASSVYSETQYF. The CDR3 DNA sequence: TGTGCCAGCAGTGTATATTCGGAGACCCAGTACTTC. V is TRBV2 and J is TRBJ2-5; D unresolved. Germline CDR1 and CDR2: SNHLY and FYNNEI. With 4 bases removed from V and 5 bases from J, the gap between germline ends came to 8 bases. The CDR3 length is 12 residues.

This clone was counted between two and nine times. The chain is built from TRBV5-4 and TRBJ1-1, with a possible D match to TRBD1 (5 bases). This CDR3 spans 16 amino acids. Germline V gives CDR1 SGHNT, CDR2 YYREEE (reference sequence). Trimming shortened V by 4 bases and J by 2 bases, and 18 bases separated the two germline ends. Here the CDR3 DNA reads TGTGCCAGCAGCCCAACTCTGGGGGGATTAAACACTGAAGCTTTCTTT. As protein: CASSPTLGGLNTEAFF.

The V gene is TRBV19, the J gene TRBJ2-7; 10 bases are a match to TRBD2. The germline V gene encodes CDR1 LNHDA and CDR2 SQIVND (reference sequence). The CDR3 spans 14 residues. Germline trimming cut 4 bases from V and 3 bases from J; bases unmatched to any gene: 3. CDR3 nucleotides: TGTGCCAGTAGTAGGGCTAGCGGGAGCTACGAGCAGTACTTC. Its translation is CASSRASGSYEQYF.

The V gene is TRBV6-1, the J gene TRBJ2-6; 9 positions agree with TRBD1. The V gene end was trimmed by 7 bases and the J gene end by 2 bases; junction bases not matched to a gene: 3. The CDR3 loop spans 15 amino acids. Germline V gene data show CDR1 as MNHNS and CDR2 as SASEGT. As DNA, the CDR3 is TGTGCCAGCATGACAGGGGGAGCTGGGGCCAACGTCCTGACTTTC. Protein product: CASMTGGAGANVLTF.

This rearrangement joins TRBV9 to TRBJ2-7; 9 bases fit TRBD1. The length of the CDR3 is 15 residues. With V trimmed by 4 bases and J by 2 bases, 7 bases remained unmatched. Germline V gene lookup returns CDR1 SGDLS and CDR2 YYNGEE. CDR3: CASSPGQGMTYEQYF. DNA for the CDR3: TGTGCCAGCAGCCCAGGACAGGGGATGACCTACGAGCAGTACTTC.

The J gene is TRBJ1-6, the V gene TRBV5-1; a weak D match, TRBD1 (6 bases). Germline CDR1 and CDR2: SGHRS and YFSETQ. This CDR3 region has 14 residues. V lost 5 bases and J lost 6, with 12 bases in between. DNA of the CDR3: TGCGCCAGCAGACACCGGGACACTAATTCACCCCTCCACTTT. It yields the protein CASRHRDTNSPLHF.

The chain uses TRBV5-4 and TRBJ1-4; 8 bases are shared with TRBD1. V lost 2 bases and J lost 5; bases outside the gene matches: 5. The CDR3 sequence is 15 residues long. Germline V CDR1 and CDR2: SGHNT, YYREEE (reference sequence). CDR3: CASSLRRQGNEKLFF. CDR3 coding DNA: TGTGCCAGCAGCTTAAGGCGACAGGGGAATGAAAAACTGTTTTTT. Full variable domain (outside the CDR3, taken from reference TRBV5-4 and TRBJ1-4): ETGVTQSPTHLIKTRGQQVTLRCSSQSGHNTVSWYQQALGQGPQFIFQYYREEENGRGNFPPRFSGLQFPNYSSELNVNALELDDSALYLCASSLRRQGNEKLFFGSGTQLSVL.

Here the CDR3 DNA reads TGTGCCAGCAGCTATGGGACAGGGGGTCCGTCGGCTTTCTTT. This encodes CASSYGTGGPSAFF. The chain uses TRBV11-2 and TRBJ1-1; 11 bases fit TRBD1. V trimming: 4 bases; J trimming: 11 bases; junction bases outside the gene matches: 9. This CDR3 has 14 amino acids. CDR1 is SGHAT, CDR2 FQNNGV, per germline.

The J gene is TRBJ1-2, the V gene TRBV2; a possible D gene is TRBD1 (5 bases). Trimming removed 1 base at V and 3 bases at J, with 12 bases between. Germline CDR1 SNHLY, CDR2 FYNNEI. This CDR3 contains 15 residues. The CDR3 DNA follows: TGTGCCAGCAGTGAAGAAGCAGGGCCGGACTATGGCTACACCTTC. Amino acid sequence: CASSEEAGPDYGYTF.

This clone was counted a few times. The V and J genes are TRBV6-6 and TRBJ2-7, with 7 bases fitting TRBD1. Losses at the gene ends were 4 bases for V and 1 base for J; bases not matched to a gene: 7. This CDR3 is built from 15 residues. CDR1 is MNHNY and CDR2 is SVGAGI in the germline V gene (reference sequence). This chain's CDR3 is CASSSDRVPSYEQYF. The DNA for the CDR3 is TGTGCCAGCAGTTCCGACAGGGTCCCTTCCTACGAGCAGTACTTC.

The rearrangement joins TRBV5-5 to TRBJ2-1; TRBD1 might be the D (6 bases). The CDR3 consists of 14 residues. The germline V gene encodes CDR1 SGHKS and CDR2 YYEKEE (reference sequence). V lost 2 bases to trimming and J lost 7 bases, with 13 bases between them. The CDR3 region has the DNA TGTGCCAGCAGCTTTACTACAGGGATGAATGAGCAGTTCTTC. This codes for CASSFTTGMNEQFF.

This chain links TRBV10-3 with TRBJ2-1, with 14 bases aligning to TRBD2. Trimming at V came to 2 bases and at J to 7 bases, leaving 7 bases not matched to a gene. In germline, CDR1 is ENHRY, CDR2 SYGVKD. There are 17 residues in the CDR3. The CDR3 loop is CAISETPGLAGDNEQFF. The CDR3 DNA sequence: TGTGCCATCAGTGAGACGCCGGGACTAGCGGGGGATAATGAGCAGTTCTTC.

The CDR3 bases are TGTGCCAGCAGTGAAGCCGCGGTCGGGGGTAGGTCCTACGAGCAGTACTTC. As protein: CASSEAAVGGRSYEQYF. The rearrangement links TRBV6-1 to TRBJ2-7, with a possible D match to TRBD2 (6 bases). Trimming removed 0 bases from V and 1 base from J, with 16 bases in between. The length of the CDR3 is 17 residues. Germline CDR1 and CDR2: MNHNS and SASEGT.

The J gene is TRBJ2-1, the V gene TRBV7-3, with TRBD2 identical over 11 bases. The ends lost 3 bases at V and 5 bases at J; junction bases unmatched: 9. Germline CDR1 reads SGHTA; CDR2 reads FQGTGA. The CDR3 contains 17 residues. The CDR3 DNA is TGTGCCAGCAGCTTGTATCTTAGCGGGAGGGCCGACAATGAGCAGTTCTTC. As protein: CASSLYLSGRADNEQFF. Filled out from reference TRBV7-3 and TRBJ2-1, the complete variable domain reads GAGVSQTPSNKVTEKGKYVELRCDPISGHTALYWYRQSLGQGPEFLIYFQGTGAADDSGLPNDRFFAVRPEGSVSTLKIQRTERGDSAVYLCASSLYLSGRADNEQFFGPGTRLTVL.

The chain carries TRBV5-1 and TRBJ1-4; 9 nucleotides match TRBD1. Germline CDR1 SGHRS, CDR2 YFSETQ. The CDR3 covers 19 residues. J gave up 3 bases and V 6 bases, and 18 bases lay outside the gene matches. CDR3 sequence: CASKTEGTGREWANEKLFF. The CDR3 DNA is TGCGCCAGCAAGACCGAAGGGACAGGGCGGGAATGGGCTAATGAAAAACTGTTTTTT. The full variable domain, its missing parts supplied by reference TRBV5-1 and TRBJ1-4, is KAGVTQTPRYLIKTRGQQVTLSCSPISGHRSVSWYQQTPGQGLQFLFEYFSETQRNKGNFPGRFSGRQFSNSRSEMNVSTLELGDSALYLCASKTEGTGREWANEKLFFGSGTQLSVL.

The V call is TRBV7-9, the J call TRBJ2-1, with 9 nucleotides matching TRBD2. Germline loops: CDR1 SEHNR, CDR2 FQNEAQ (reference sequence). The CDR3 length is 19 residues. V shed 3 bases and J 4 bases; nucleotides not matched to a gene: 16. The CDR3 protein is CASSFVLTPATSGYNEQFF. DNA for the CDR3: TGTGCCAGCAGCTTTGTACTAACACCGGCGACTAGCGGATACAATGAGCAGTTCTTC.

This clone was counted a few times. The rearrangement uses TRBV27 and TRBJ2-2; D possibly corresponds to TRBD1 (5 bases). The CDR3 is 17 residues long. V gave up 5 bases and J gave up 1 base, with 17 bases separating them. Germline CDR1 is MNHEY and CDR2 is SMNVEV (reference sequence). The CDR3 spells CASSRRVVRENTGELFF. CDR3 sequence (DNA): TGTGCCAGCAGTCGACGGGTGGTCAGGGAGAACACCGGGGAGCTGTTTTTT.